One sample yielded the 2 T cell receptor beta chains listed below, sequenced in a study of cytomegalovirus exposure and HLA in healthy donors. Primers for the PCR totalled 60 Vbeta and 13 Jbeta. The protocol was immunoSEQ multiplex PCR, while the TCRdb copy is restricted to in-frame clones and leaves out a portion. The sample shows more than 90,000 clones, roughly three quarters of them seen only once. The sample consisted of PBMCs. The receptors were sampled from a man in his forties or fifties in good health and CMV-seronegative.

This clone was observed a few times. The V gene is TRBV5-1, the J gene TRBJ1-5, with a weak D call TRBD1 (6 bases). Trimming shortened V by 0 bases and J by 3 bases, and 7 bases separated the two germline ends. The germline V gene encodes CDR1 SGHRS and CDR2 YFSETQ. This CDR3 comprises 14 residues. CDR3 loop: CASSLGQDNQPQHF. The CDR3 region has the DNA TGCGCCAGCAGCTTGGGACAGGACAATCAGCCCCAGCATTTT.

This rearrangement joins TRBV5-1 to TRBJ2-3; TRBD2 matches at 10 bases. The germline CDR1 and CDR2 sequences are SGHRS and YFSETQ. The CDR3 length is 15 residues. V shed 1 base and J 6 bases; nucleotides not matched to a gene: 5. CDR3 coding DNA: TGCGCCAGCAGCTTGACTAGCGGGGTTAAGGATACGCAGTATTTT. Amino acids: CASSLTSGVKDTQYF.